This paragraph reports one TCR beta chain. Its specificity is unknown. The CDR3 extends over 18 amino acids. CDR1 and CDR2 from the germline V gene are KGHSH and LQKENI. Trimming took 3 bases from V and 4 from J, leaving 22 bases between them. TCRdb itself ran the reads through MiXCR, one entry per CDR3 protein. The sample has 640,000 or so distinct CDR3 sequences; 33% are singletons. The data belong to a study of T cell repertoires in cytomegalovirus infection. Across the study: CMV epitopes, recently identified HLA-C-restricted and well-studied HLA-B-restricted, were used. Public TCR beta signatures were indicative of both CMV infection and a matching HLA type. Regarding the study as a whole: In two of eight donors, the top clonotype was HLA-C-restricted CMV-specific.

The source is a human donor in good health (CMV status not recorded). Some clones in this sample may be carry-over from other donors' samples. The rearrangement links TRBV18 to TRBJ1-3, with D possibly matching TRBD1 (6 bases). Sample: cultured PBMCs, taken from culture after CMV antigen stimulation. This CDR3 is CASSPSPPGQPQGNTIYF. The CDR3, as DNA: TGTGCCAGCTCACCCAGCCCCCCTGGACAGCCGCAGGGAAACACCATATATTTT.